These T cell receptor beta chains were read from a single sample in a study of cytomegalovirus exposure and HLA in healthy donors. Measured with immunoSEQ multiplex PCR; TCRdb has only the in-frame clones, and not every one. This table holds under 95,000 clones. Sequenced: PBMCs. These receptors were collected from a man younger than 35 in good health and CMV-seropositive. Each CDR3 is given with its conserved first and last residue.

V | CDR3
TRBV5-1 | CASSLNRGPDTQYF
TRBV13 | CASSLSDRGEQYF
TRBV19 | CASNRRGDGTDTQYF
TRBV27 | CASSLIPGHRASYEQYF
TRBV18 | CASSPLLSGGISYEQYF
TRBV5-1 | CASSFNTGGGETQYF
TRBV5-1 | CASSLTITTANTEAFF
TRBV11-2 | CASSLNPGASDEQYF
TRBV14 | CASSQDYRDRGWANTEAFF
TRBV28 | CASSSLAGGPDTQYF
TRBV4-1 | CASSQTAYEQYF
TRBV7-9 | CASSPARQGAWGELFF
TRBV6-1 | CASSAQARETQYF
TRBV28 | CASIPGSGFSYEQYF
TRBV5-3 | CARSLPSGGLNEQFF
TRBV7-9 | CASSPADSIRFF
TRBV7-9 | CASSSNFYEQYF
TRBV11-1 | CASSPTGKETQYF
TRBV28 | CASRQLGQGSGSRGAFF
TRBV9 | CASSVDRGNEQFF
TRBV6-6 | CASSYSGGISEKLFF
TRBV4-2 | CASSQDWTSGSDNTGELFF
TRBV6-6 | CASGSSGANVLTF
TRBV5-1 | CASSSRVSGEGGYTF
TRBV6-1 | CASSEEDVQITGELFF
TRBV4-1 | CASSPNRDVRETQYF
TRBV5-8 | CASSLEGTVSYNEQFF